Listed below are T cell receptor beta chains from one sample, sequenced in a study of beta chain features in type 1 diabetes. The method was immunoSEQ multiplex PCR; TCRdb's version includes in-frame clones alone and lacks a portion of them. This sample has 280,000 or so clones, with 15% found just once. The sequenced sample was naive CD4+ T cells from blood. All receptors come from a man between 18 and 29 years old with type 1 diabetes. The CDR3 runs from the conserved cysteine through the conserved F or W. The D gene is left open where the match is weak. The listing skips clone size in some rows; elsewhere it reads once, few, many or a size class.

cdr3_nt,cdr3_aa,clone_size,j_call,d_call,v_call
TGCGCCAGCAGCTGGGACAAATTCTACGAGCAGTACTTC,CASSWDKFYEQYF,few,TRBJ2-7,.,TRBV5-1
TGCGCCAGCAGTAAGTTGGGACTAGAGAATAGGAATGAGCAGTTCTTC,CASSKLGLENRNEQFF,.,TRBJ2-1,TRBD2,TRBV5-1
TGTGCCAGCCCCCTCGGGGGGAATTACAATCAGCCCCAGCATTTT,CASPLGGNYNQPQHF,few,TRBJ1-5,.,TRBV2
TGTGCCAGCAGCTATGGCAGCGGGAATACGCAGTATTTT,CASSYGSGNTQYF,.,TRBJ2-3,TRBD2,TRBV5-6
TGCAGCGTTGAAGTAACAGGGGGCGCGGTGCAGTACTTC,CSVEVTGGAVQYF,.,TRBJ2-7,TRBD1,TRBV29-1
TGCGCCAGCAGCCCTGACAGGACGTACACCGGGGAGCTGTTTTTT,CASSPDRTYTGELFF,.,TRBJ2-2,.,TRBV5-1
TGTGCCAGCAGCTTAGCCAGGGCACGCACCGGGGAGCTGTTTTTT,CASSLARARTGELFF,.,TRBJ2-2,.,TRBV13
TGCAGCGTTGGCGGAATTTATGGCTACACCTTC,CSVGGIYGYTF,.,TRBJ1-2,.,TRBV29-1
TGTGCCAGCTGGGGCTCCGATACGCAGTATTTT,CASWGSDTQYF,few,TRBJ2-3,.,TRBV7-9
TGTGCCAGCAGACAGTACGGGACAGGGGACTACGAGCAGTACTTC,CASRQYGTGDYEQYF,.,TRBJ2-7,TRBD1,TRBV7-2
TGTGCCTGGAGACAACAGGGGAACACTGAAGCTTTCTTT,CAWRQQGNTEAFF,.,TRBJ1-1,.,TRBV30
TGCGCCAGCACCCAGGGACAGGGGAACACCGGGGAGCTGTTTTTT,CASTQGQGNTGELFF,few,TRBJ2-2,TRBD1,TRBV5-1
TGCGCCAGCGGGTGGACTAGCGGCACAGATACGCAGTATTTT,CASGWTSGTDTQYF,once,TRBJ2-3,TRBD2,TRBV5-1
TGCGCCAGCAGCCACGGGACAGCCAGCACAGATACGCAGTATTTT,CASSHGTASTDTQYF,.,TRBJ2-3,TRBD1,TRBV5-1